The rows below give T cell receptor beta chains drawn from one sample of a study of early T cells in non-severe SARS-CoV-2 infection. MiXCR, applied by TCRdb to the 5' RACE reads, yields one record per CDR3 protein. The table shows some 40,000 distinct CDR3 sequences, with about 3.9% occurring only once. Sequences were obtained from whole blood. The receptors come from an adult who was a healthcare worker with PCR-confirmed SARS-CoV-2 infection or an uninfected control (not recorded which). The CDR3 runs from the conserved cysteine through the conserved F or W. The D gene is left open where the match is weak. Part of the rows lack a size; the others show once, few, many or a class for expanded clones.

j_call,d_call,clone_size,v_call,cdr3_aa,cdr3_nt
TRBJ2-3,.,many,TRBV29-1,CSVDFPTTDTQYF,TGCAGCGTTGATTTCCCTACCACAGATACGCAGTATTTT
TRBJ2-5,.,many,TRBV7-3,CASSAVVGGQETQYF,TGTGCCAGCAGCGCCGTAGTCGGGGGTCAGGAGACCCAGTACTTC
TRBJ2-2,.,medium-sized,TRBV29-1,CSVRNTGELFF,TGCAGCGTTAGGAACACCGGGGAGCTGTTTTTT
TRBJ2-5,.,many,TRBV7-3,CASSLGQSNRETQYF,TGTGCCAGCAGCTTAGGGCAAAGTAACCGAGAGACCCAGTACTTC
TRBJ2-3,.,many,TRBV28,CASSLTDTQYF,TGTGCCAGCAGTTTGACAGATACGCAGTATTTT
TRBJ1-2,.,many,TRBV29-1,CSVEEGLGYTF,TGCAGCGTTGAAGAAGGGCTTGGCTACACCTTC
TRBJ1-2,.,many,TRBV11-2,CASSLEASVTGNGYTF,TGTGCCAGCAGCTTGGAAGCTTCGGTTACGGGTAATGGCTACACCTTC
TRBJ2-1,TRBD2,many,TRBV6-1,CASRKHVAGANEQFF,TGTGCCAGCAGGAAGCACGTAGCGGGAGCGAATGAGCAGTTCTTC
TRBJ1-1,.,many,TRBV6-2/TRBV6-3,CASSYPRPAEEAFF,TGTGCCAGCAGTTACCCGCGACCCGCGGAGGAAGCTTTCTTT
TRBJ2-1,TRBD2,many,TRBV3-1,CASSQTSGMGEQFF,TGTGCCAGCAGCCAAACTAGCGGGATGGGTGAGCAGTTCTTC
TRBJ2-3,.,many,TRBV6-2/TRBV6-3,CASSYPLGGTDTQYF,TGTGCCAGCAGTTACCCTCTAGGGGGCACAGATACGCAGTATTTT
TRBJ2-5,TRBD2,many,TRBV7-2,CASSLASSGVQETQYF,TGTGCCAGCAGCTTAGCGTCTAGCGGGGTCCAAGAGACCCAGTACTTC
TRBJ2-1,.,many,TRBV12-3/TRBV12-4,CASREDAEQFF,TGTGCCAGCAGGGAGGATGCTGAGCAGTTCTTC
TRBJ2-2,.,many,TRBV7-2,CASSLGGRQTGELFF,TGTGCCAGCAGCTTAGGAGGGAGACAAACCGGGGAGCTGTTTTTT
TRBJ1-1,.,.,TRBV2,CASRDWTENTEAFF,TGTGCCAGCAGGGATTGGACAGAGAACACTGAAGCTTTCTTT
TRBJ2-1,TRBD2,many,TRBV4-1,CASSPLLAGANEQFF,TGCGCCAGCAGCCCCCTTTTAGCGGGAGCAAATGAGCAGTTCTTC
TRBJ2-2,.,few,TRBV4-3,CASSPSQANTGELFF,TGCGCCAGCAGCCCGTCCCAGGCGAACACCGGGGAGCTGTTTTTT
TRBJ2-1,TRBD1,many,TRBV24-1,CATSETGRQGKHEQFF,TGTGCCACCAGTGAAACGGGGAGACAGGGGAAGCATGAGCAGTTCTTC
TRBJ2-2,.,many,TRBV12-3/TRBV12-4,CASSPQGWAIGELFF,TGTGCCAGCAGTCCACAGGGTTGGGCTATCGGGGAGCTGTTTTTT
TRBJ2-7,TRBD1,few,TRBV11-2,CASSAGDSYYEQYF,TGTGCCAGCAGCGCCGGGGACAGTTACTACGAGCAGTACTTC
TRBJ2-2,.,many,TRBV6-4,CASSELATGELFF,TGTGCCAGCAGTGAACTGGCCACCGGGGAGCTGTTTTTT
TRBJ2-1,TRBD2,many,TRBV6-2/TRBV6-3,CASSYFLAGAYEQFF,TGTGCCAGCAGTTACTTCCTAGCGGGAGCGTATGAGCAGTTCTTC
TRBJ2-3,TRBD2,many,TRBV7-2,CASSLVGSAGGGTDTQYF,TGTGCCAGCAGCTTAGTTGGTTCGGCGGGAGGGGGCACAGATACGCAGTATTTT
TRBJ1-5,.,many,TRBV7-9,CASSAQGHNQPQHF,TGTGCCAGCAGCGCTCAGGGCCACAATCAGCCCCAGCATTTT
TRBJ2-3,TRBD2,many,TRBV7-6,CASSLEAGRTDTQYF,TGTGCCAGCAGCTTAGAAGCGGGGAGGACAGATACGCAGTATTTT
TRBJ2-3,TRBD1,few,TRBV3-1,CASRGTGTSTDTQYF,TGTGCCAGCAGGGGGACAGGAACAAGCACAGATACGCAGTATTTT
TRBJ1-1,.,many,TRBV7-2,CASSLAGNTEAFF,TGTGCCAGCAGCTTAGCCGGGAACACTGAAGCTTTCTTT
TRBJ2-7,TRBD1,many,TRBV20-1,CSWGQGKPNTYEQYF,TGCAGCTGGGGACAGGGAAAACCTAATACCTACGAGCAGTACTTC
TRBJ2-3,.,once,TRBV4-3,CASSQARNWRDTQYF,TGCGCCAGCAGCCAAGCCCGTAACTGGCGAGATACGCAGTATTTT
TRBJ2-5,TRBD1,few,TRBV6-5,CASSYGTGQETQYF,TGTGCCAGCAGTTATGGGACAGGCCAAGAGACCCAGTACTTC
TRBJ2-6,.,.,TRBV5-1,CASKITGANVLTF,TGCGCCAGCAAGATAACTGGGGCCAACGTCCTGACTTTC
TRBJ1-1,.,many,TRBV10-3,CAIRARGLMNTEAFF,TGTGCCATCAGAGCCCGGGGTCTCATGAACACTGAAGCTTTCTTT
TRBJ2-5,TRBD2,many,TRBV20-1,CSASRKRRLAGGGETQYF,TGCAGTGCTAGCCGGAAGAGGAGACTAGCGGGAGGTGGGGAGACCCAGTACTTC
TRBJ2-3,TRBD2,many,TRBV7-2,CASSLVAALAGGPDTQYF,TGTGCCAGCAGCTTAGTCGCGGCTCTAGCGGGAGGGCCAGATACGCAGTATTTT
TRBJ1-1,.,many,TRBV20-1,CSARQQGPNTEAFF,TGCAGTGCTAGGCAACAGGGACCGAACACTGAAGCTTTCTTT
TRBJ2-1,.,many,TRBV5-1,CASSLGTINEQFF,TGCGCCAGCAGCTTGGGGACTATCAATGAGCAGTTCTTC
TRBJ1-2,.,many,TRBV2,CASSASRSSGYTF,TGTGCCAGCAGTGCAAGTAGGAGCAGTGGCTACACCTTC